Below are 11 T cell receptor beta chains sequenced from a single sample in a study of T cell repertoires in cytomegalovirus infection. TCRdb processed the reads anew with MiXCR; each CDR3 protein has one entry. The sample carries 250,000 or so distinct CDR3 sequences, about a sixth recorded once. The sample was CD8+ T cells from PBMCs. The receptor set was obtained from a human donor in good health (CMV status not recorded). Some clones in this sample may be carry-over from other donors' samples.

This clonotype was seen repeatedly, ten times or more. V is TRBV6-5 and J is TRBJ2-3, with 12 bases matching TRBD2. V shed 2 bases and J 2 bases; nucleotides not matched to a gene: 2. The CDR3 contains 16 residues. Germline loops: CDR1 MNHEY, CDR2 SVGAGI. The CDR3 DNA is TGTGCCAGCAGTTACCGGACTAGCGGGGACACAGATACGCAGTATTTT. This codes for CASSYRTSGDTDTQYF.

This clonotype was seen at least ten times. The CDR3 spells CASSLRQGEILTQHF. CDR3 bases: TGTGCCAGCAGCCTGCGACAGGGGGAGATTTTAACCCAGCATTTT. This chain uses TRBV7-6 with TRBJ1-5, with 9 bases that match TRBD1. The germline V gene encodes CDR1 SGHVS and CDR2 FNYEAQ. V was clipped by 5 bases and J by 11 bases; unmatched bases: 13. The CDR3 runs 15 residues. Variable domain in full (rest from reference TRBV7-6 and TRBJ1-5): GAGVSQSPRYKVTKRGQDVALRCDPISGHVSLYWYRQALGQGPEFLTYFNYEAQQDKSGLPNDRFSAERPEGSISTLTIQRTEQRDSAMYRCASSLRQGEILTQHFGDGTRLSIL.

This clonotype was detected a few times. The chain combines TRBV7-8 with TRBJ1-2; no firm D call. This CDR3 is built from 14 residues. The germline V and J ends were trimmed by 7 bases and 5 bases, with 17 bases remaining between them. Germline lookup yields CDR1 SGHVS and CDR2 FQNEAQ. For the CDR3, the DNA is TGTGCCAGCACCGAATATAGCCCGCGATATGGCTACACCTTC. It encodes CASTEYSPRYGYTF. Using reference TRBV7-8 and TRBJ1-2 for the parts outside the CDR3, the full variable domain is GAGVSQSPRYKVAKRGQDVALRCDPISGHVSLFWYQQALGQGPEFLTYFQNEAQLDKSGLPSDRFFAERPEGSVSTLKIQRTQQEDSAVYLCASTEYSPRYGYTFGSGTRLTVV.

This clonotype was picked up many times. The rearrangement links TRBV7-8 to TRBJ2-3, with 8 bases aligning to TRBD2. Germline V gene sequence: CDR1 SGHVS, CDR2 FQNEAQ. This CDR3 is built from 17 residues. V shed 1 base, J shed 2 bases, and the junction held 8 bases outside the gene matches. CDR3 protein: CASSLVGGGLVTDTQYF. CDR3 nucleotides: TGTGCCAGCAGCTTAGTCGGCGGGGGGCTGGTCACAGATACGCAGTATTTT.

This clonotype was recorded once. The chain uses TRBV20-1 and TRBJ2-7; possible D gene TRBD2, 5 bases. V shed 5 bases and J shed 0 bases, with 11 bases lying between them. CDR3 length equals 13 residues. The germline V gene encodes CDR1 DFQATT and CDR2 SNEGSKA (reference sequence). The chain's CDR3 is CSAAPRDSYEQYF. For the CDR3, the DNA is TGCAGTGCTGCTCCGAGGGACTCCTACGAGCAGTACTTC.

The chain's CDR3 is CASTTPRAGDSYEQYF. The CDR3 nucleotides read TGTGCCAGCACCACTCCCCGGGCAGGTGATTCCTACGAGCAGTACTTC. The chain recombines TRBV28 with TRBJ2-7; D gene ambiguous. V lost 7 bases to trimming and J lost 1 base, with 20 bases between them. This CDR3 contains 16 residues. Germline V CDR1 and CDR2: MDHEN, SYDVKM.

This clonotype was seen at least ten times. The rearrangement joins TRBV7-2 to TRBJ1-1; a possible D gene is TRBD1 (5 bases). The germline V gene has CDR1 SGHTA and CDR2 FQGNSA. The V and J ends lost 4 bases and 3 bases respectively, with 15 bases between them. This CDR3 has 15 residues. CDR3 loop: CASSSFGTDDTEAFF. As DNA, the CDR3 is TGTGCCAGCAGCTCCTTTGGGACCGATGACACTGAAGCTTTCTTT.

This clonotype was seen more than once but under ten times. The rearrangement uses TRBV4-1 and TRBJ2-5; 8 positions match TRBD1. This CDR3 has 15 residues. V lost 1 base, J lost 2 bases, and 3 bases stayed unmatched. Per germline, CDR1 MGHRA and CDR2 YSYEKL. The CDR3 nucleotides read TGCGCCAGCAGCCAAGGGTGGACAGGGCAAGAGACCCAGTACTTC. Translating gives CASSQGWTGQETQYF.

The gene calls are TRBV20-1 and TRBJ1-6; D gene ambiguous. The ends were cut back, 0 bases at V and 14 bases at J, with 17 bases in the middle. Germline V gene data show CDR1 as DFQATT and CDR2 as SNEGSKA (reference sequence). The CDR3 is 14 residues long. The CDR3, as DNA: TGCAGTGCTAGAGATCTCGGGAACAGTCCGTCCCTCCACTTT. Protein product: CSARDLGNSPSLHF.

The genes are TRBV6-2 or TRBV6-3 and TRBJ1-2, with D hard to call. The germline gives CDR1 MNHEY, CDR2 SVGEGT. Trimming removed 3 bases from V and 6 bases from J, with 17 bases in between. The CDR3 is 15 amino acids. The CDR3 sequence is CASSYVQTLRDGYTF. CDR3 sequence (DNA): TGTGCCAGCAGTTATGTCCAGACGCTCAGAGATGGCTACACCTTC.

This clonotype has just a few counts. The V gene is TRBV4-2, the J gene TRBJ1-3, with D unclear. Trimming removed 5 bases at V and 2 bases at J, with 16 bases between. CDR1 is LGHNA and CDR2 is YNFKEQ in the germline V gene. The CDR3 length is 16 residues. This CDR3 reads CASSSLGLDPGNTIYF. The CDR3, as DNA: TGTGCCAGCAGCTCCCTCGGGCTGGACCCTGGAAACACCATATATTTT.